The 20 T cell receptor beta chains given below trace back to one sample, sequenced in a study of glioma-infiltrating T cells after dendritic cell vaccination (dated by TCRdb to 2016 to 2018). Library preparation was by the immunoSEQ multiplex PCR assay. Imported from immuneACCESS, the table was reduced by TCRdb to in-frame sequences with V and J called. These copies leave out some clones; in studies compared against another copy, an unresolved V gene accounts for under half, and the cause of the remainder is not known. Here the sample has tens of thousands of clones; around nine tenths occur a single time. The ten most abundant clones make up approximately 5.3% of the sample. According to the study, the label for this sample's time point signals: after dendritic cell vaccination, including at tumor progression/relapse. Specimen: blood, collected after dendritic cell vaccination. These receptors were taken from a human donor with glioblastoma.

The chain carries TRBV7-9 and TRBJ1-2; 7 positions agree with TRBD1. The CDR3 spans 12 residues. Looked up from germline, CDR1 is SEHNR and CDR2 is FQNEAQ (reference sequence). V lost 4 bases, J lost 7 bases, and 3 bases stayed unmatched. The CDR3 here is CASSSDRVGYTF. The CDR3 DNA reads TGTGCCAGCAGCTCAGACAGGGTTGGCTACACCTTC. The full variable domain, with the rest looked up from reference TRBV7-9 and TRBJ1-2, is DTGVSQNPRHKITKRGQNVTFRCDPISEHNRLYWYRQTLGQGPEFLTYFQNEAQLEKSRLLSDRFSAERPKGSFSTLEIQRTEQGDSAMYLCASSSDRVGYTFGSGTRLTVV.

This clone was counted between two and nine times. This chain connects TRBV27 to TRBJ1-1; D call uncertain. Deletions cut 6 bases from V and 1 base from J, with 9 bases between. Germline CDR1 MNHEY, CDR2 SMNVEV (reference sequence). This CDR3 spans 13 amino acids. The CDR3, as DNA: TGTGCCAGCAGCCCACGGGAGAACACTGAAGCTTTCTTT. This sequence encodes CASSPRENTEAFF.

The chain links TRBV27 to TRBJ2-7; 12 nucleotides match TRBD2. This CDR3 contains 14 residues. J was trimmed by 4 bases and V by 5 bases; bases with no gene match: 3. CDR1 MNHEY and CDR2 SMNVEV come from the germline V gene (reference sequence). As DNA, the CDR3 is TGTGCCAGCAGTCATGGACTAGCGGGATACGAGCAGTACTTC. Residues: CASSHGLAGYEQYF.

This clone was recorded once. The chain has TRBV7-9 and TRBJ1-2; 10 bases line up with TRBD1. Germline V CDR1 and CDR2: SEHNR, FQNEAQ (reference sequence). Trimming at V came to 4 bases and at J to 4 bases, leaving 6 bases not matched to a gene. This CDR3 contains 15 residues. The CDR3 loop is CASSSGQGTGYGYTF. In nucleotides, the CDR3 is TGTGCCAGCAGCTCGGGACAGGGGACCGGCTATGGCTACACCTTC.

The V and J genes are TRBV9 and TRBJ2-3, with TRBD2 as a possible D gene (6 bases). The CDR3 runs to 16 residues. CDR1 and CDR2 (germline): SGDLS, YYNGEE. The V end was cut by 3 bases, the J end by 3 bases, with 17 bases between. Written as DNA, the CDR3 is TGTGCCAGCAGCGACCGGGACTTCCAACTTACAGATACGCAGTATTTT. It translates to CASSDRDFQLTDTQYF.

The chain combines TRBV18 with TRBJ2-1, with TRBD1 identical over 11 bases. V gave up 3 bases and J gave up 8 bases; unmatched junction bases: 6. The CDR3 spans 15 residues. The germline V gene encodes CDR1 KGHSH and CDR2 LQKENI. Here the CDR3 reads CASSPGQGARDEQFF. In nucleotides, the CDR3 is TGTGCCAGCTCACCCGGACAGGGGGCGAGGGATGAGCAGTTCTTC.

This rearrangement joins TRBV25-1 to TRBJ2-7; no clear D gene. The germline CDR1 and CDR2 sequences are MGHDK and SYGVNS. The CDR3 contains 14 residues. The V end was cut by 3 bases, the J end by 0 bases, with 9 bases between. The CDR3 DNA reads TGTGCCAGCAGTGACCCGAGTATCTCCTACGAGCAGTACTTC. Translating gives CASSDPSISYEQYF.

J is TRBJ2-7 and V is TRBV7-2; no definite D call. Looked up from germline, CDR1 is SGHTA and CDR2 is FQGNSA. The ends were cut back, 1 base at V and 3 bases at J, with 13 bases in the middle. CDR3 length: 15 residues. The CDR3 coding sequence is TGTGCCAGCAGCTTAGGCGGCGGTAGAGTCTACGAGCAGTACTTC. Its protein is CASSLGGGRVYEQYF.

This clone was detected only a few times. This rearrangement joins TRBV28 to TRBJ1-3; 11 positions agree with TRBD1. Germline-derived CDR1 and CDR2 are MDHEN and SYDVKM. This CDR3 has 16 amino acids. V shed 4 bases and J 7 bases; nucleotides not matched to a gene: 9. Written as DNA, the CDR3 is TGTGCCAGCAGTTCCCACGGGGACAGGGGGTTTAACACCATATATTTT. Encoded protein: CASSSHGDRGFNTIYF.

With regard to this clone: Other DNA sequences within the sample encode an identical CDR3. The chain is built from TRBV2 and TRBJ2-5, with TRBD2 identical over 14 bases. The V gene end was trimmed by 5 bases and the J gene end by 5 bases; junction bases not matched to a gene: 4. The CDR3 has 15 amino acids. Germline lookup yields CDR1 SNHLY and CDR2 FYNNEI. CDR3 protein: CASSPGLAGVETQYF. The CDR3 region has the DNA TGTGCCAGCAGTCCGGGACTAGCGGGGGTCGAGACCCAGTACTTC. The whole variable domain, remainder taken from reference TRBV2 and TRBJ2-5, is EPEVTQTPSHQVTQMGQEVILRCVPISNHLYFYWYRQILGQKVEFLVSFYNNEISEKSEIFDDQFSVERPDGSNFTLKIRSTKLEDSAMYFCASSPGLAGVETQYFGPGTRLLVL.

The chain has TRBV5-5 and TRBJ1-1; D is possibly TRBD1 (5 bases). Germline V gene data show CDR1 as SGHKS and CDR2 as YYEKEE (reference sequence). The CDR3 totals 17 residues. V was shortened by 4 bases and J by 3 bases, with 22 bases between the two germline ends. CDR3 sequence (DNA): TGTGCCAGCAGCCCCTCCCCCAGGGCGCGGAGGGACACTGAAGCTTTCTTT. Translation gives CASSPSPRARRDTEAFF.

The gene calls are TRBV10-2 and TRBJ2-2, with TRBD2 matching 9 bases. Germline-derived CDR1 and CDR2 are WSHSY and SAAADI. Unmatched junction bases numbered 13, after V lost 6 bases and J lost 5 bases. This CDR3 comprises 17 residues. The CDR3 bases are TGCGCCAGCAGCCCCCAATCCGGGACTAGCAATACCGGGGAGCTGTTTTTT. It codes for CASSPQSGTSNTGELFF.

In its sample, this clone was seen a few times. The J gene is TRBJ2-7, the V gene TRBV7-2; the match to TRBD2 covers 7 bases. Germline V lookup: CDR1 SGHTA, CDR2 FQGNSA. CDR3 length equals 13 residues. V was clipped by 3 bases and J by 4 bases; unmatched bases: 3. The CDR3 region has the DNA TGTGCCAGCAGCTTGGGGGGGACTTACGAGCAGTACTTC. Translated: CASSLGGTYEQYF.

The chain couples TRBV5-1 to TRBJ1-2; D gene uncertain. Germline lookup yields CDR1 SGHRS and CDR2 YFSETQ. This CDR3 contains 11 residues. Trimming left V 2 bases short and J 6 bases short, with 5 bases between. The CDR3: CASSLRDGYTF. CDR3 bases: TGCGCCAGCAGCTTACGGGATGGCTACACCTTC.

The chain couples TRBV30 to TRBJ2-7, with D tentatively TRBD2 (6 bases). CDR1 is GTSNPN, CDR2 SVGIG, per germline (reference sequence). The CDR3 is made up of 12 amino acids. Trimming cost V 7 bases and J 3 bases, with 13 bases left between them. In DNA form, the CDR3 reads TGTGCCTCTAAGGGCGGGAACTACGAGCAGTACTTC. Its protein is CASKGGNYEQYF. The whole variable domain, filled in from reference TRBV30 and TRBJ2-7, reads SQTIHQWPATLVQPVGSPLSLECTVEGTSNPNLYWYRQAAGRGLQLLFYSVGIGQISSEVPQNLSASRPQDRQFILSSKKLLLSDSGFYLCASKGGNYEQYFGPGTRLTVT.

This rearrangement joins TRBV28 to TRBJ2-2; 12 bases are a match to TRBD2. Looked up from germline, CDR1 is MDHEN and CDR2 is SYDVKM. The J segment lost 3 bases and the V segment lost 6 bases, leaving 5 bases of the junction unmatched. The CDR3 covers 16 residues. CDR3 DNA sequence: TGTGCCAGCAGGCACGGACTAGCGGGACACACCGGGGAGCTGTTTTTT. This translates into CASRHGLAGHTGELFF.

V and J are TRBV7-9 and TRBJ2-7, with D uncertain. The CDR3 extends over 14 amino acids. Trimming cost V 4 bases and J 3 bases, with 13 bases left between them. Germline V gene lookup returns CDR1 SEHNR and CDR2 FQNEAQ (reference sequence). CDR3 coding DNA: TGTGCCAGCAGCTCGCACGGTAGTAACTACGAGCAGTACTTC. Its translation is CASSSHGSNYEQYF.

The genes are TRBV25-1 and TRBJ2-2; D ambiguous. CDR1 MGHDK and CDR2 SYGVNS come from the germline V gene. V was pared by 3 bases and J by 0 bases, with 5 bases between. The CDR3 covers 14 residues. CDR3 sequence: CASSDRANTGELFF. The CDR3 nucleotides are TGTGCCAGCAGTGACCGGGCGAACACCGGGGAGCTGTTTTTT.

This sequence joins TRBV11-3 and TRBJ2-3, with 9 nucleotides matching TRBD2. There are 16 residues in the CDR3. V was pared by 1 base and J by 2 bases, with 4 bases of the junction left unmatched. Germline assignment: CDR1 SGHNT and CDR2 YENEEA. The CDR3 DNA is TGTGCCAGCAGCTTAGGACTAGCGGACTCCACAGATACGCAGTATTTT. It yields the protein CASSLGLADSTDTQYF.

The V call is TRBV5-1, the J call TRBJ2-1; 8 nucleotides align to TRBD2. Germline V gene sequence: CDR1 SGHRS, CDR2 YFSETQ. J was trimmed by 3 bases and V by 4 bases; bases with no gene match: 6. The CDR3 contains 15 residues. DNA of the CDR3: TGCGCCAGCAGCGGGGGCGGGAGGAACTACAATGAGCAGTTCTTC. Protein: CASSGGGRNYNEQFF.